The text below deals with one T cell receptor beta chain. Its antigen is currently not known. No much larger clone is present one base from it, and per-base qualities are unavailable. This entry belongs to a study of a mutant IDH1 vaccine in newly diagnosed glioma (dated by TCRdb to the early 2020s). Study-level background: Patients were given eight vaccinations, in weeks 1, 3, 5, 7, 11, 15, 19 and 23, which matched visits V03 through V10. Vaccination was initiated 4-6 weeks after radiotherapy alone, or concurrently with temozolomide cycles in the chemotherapy-containing groups. Of the approximately 34 treated patients, around 62% were male and approximately 38% were female, and a mean age of 40.4 years was recorded. Before enrollment, most patients had been given radiochemotherapy with temozolomide as standard therapy, while the rest had received either radiotherapy alone or temozolomide alone. Peripheral blood samples were drawn at six visits, namely V03 (baseline), V05, V07, V10, V12 and V13. For exploratory analyses, 25 to 30 treated patients had longitudinal TCRB deep sequencing done wherever samples were available.

Looking up the germline V gene (reference sequence) yields CDR1 LNHDA and CDR2 SQIVND. Trimming removed 6 bases from V and 8 bases from J, leaving 23 bases between the germline ends. From the cysteine through the phenylalanine, the CDR3 covers 16 amino acids. The retained sequence is limited to the CDR3, 48 bases, with the frame set at the first base. The intended sense of this specimen's time point label: week 23, last vaccination. Each vaccine dose, consisting of 300 ug of a 20-mer mutant IDH1 peptide in Montanide, was administered subcutaneously with topical imiquimod. Newly diagnosed WHO grade 3 or 4 IDH1-mutant astrocytomas showing loss of nuclear ATRX were present in the donors. The samples were drawn from NOA16, a multicentre, single-arm, open-label phase I trial in Germany that tested a mutant IDH1 peptide vaccine in humans for the first time. Genomic DNA for TCRB sequencing was extracted from EDTA blood using the DNeasy Blood and Tissue Kit.

Paper-wide results and their limitations: Changes in the top peripheral T cell clonotypes picked up by TCRB sequencing did not appear to be linked to pseudoprogression. Immune responses induced by the vaccine were seen in roughly 95% of patients across multiple MHC alleles. Availability determined which PBMC samples were chosen for TCRB deep sequencing. The authors noted that analyses of patient blood samples could not be reproduced because of sample limitations.

Library preparation used the immunoSEQ multiplex PCR assay. Rearranged TCR beta chain sequences were amplified using the hsTCRB Kit according to the manufacturer's protocol. An Illumina MiSeq was used to sequence the TCRB libraries. Per the source publication's procedure: The proprietary platform of the kit vendor was used for demultiplexing, trimming and gene mapping. TCRdb stores this immuneACCESS table with in-frame sequences only. Part of the clones is absent; in the studies checked, under half of the shortfall reflects unresolved V genes, and no reason is known for the rest. D and trimming come from the DNA, and the V and J calls and clone size come from that table. In this sample the table shows 82,000 or so clones, approximately 85% of which occur a single time. 2% to 2.5% of the sample goes to the ten largest clones.

This chain joins TRBV19 to TRBJ2-4; a weak D assignment points to TRBD2 (6 bases agree). The sequence derives from a man aged 30-40 years with glioma. Some clones in this sample may be carry-over from other donors' samples. The source was PBMCs, collected from a glioma patient whose treatment included an IDH1 peptide vaccine. The base sequence is TGTGCCAGTAGCGCGATCGGGACTCCGGAGGTGCACATTCAGTACTTC. The encoded protein is CASSAIGTPEVHIQYF.